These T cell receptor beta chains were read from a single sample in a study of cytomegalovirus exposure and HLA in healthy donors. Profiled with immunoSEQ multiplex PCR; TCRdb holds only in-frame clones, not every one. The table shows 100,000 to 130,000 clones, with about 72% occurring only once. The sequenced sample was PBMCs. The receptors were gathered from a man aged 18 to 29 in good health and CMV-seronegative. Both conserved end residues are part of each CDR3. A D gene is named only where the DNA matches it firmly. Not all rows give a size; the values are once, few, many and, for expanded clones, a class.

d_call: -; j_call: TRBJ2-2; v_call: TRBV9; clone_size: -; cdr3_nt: TGTGCCAGCAGCCCCGGGGGGCGGCAGAACACCGGGGAGCTGTTTTTT; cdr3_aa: CASSPGGRQNTGELFF
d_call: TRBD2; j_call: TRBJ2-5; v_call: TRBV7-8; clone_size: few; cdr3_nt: TGTGCCAGCAGCCCCGGAGGTAGCGGGGGGCGACAAGAGACCCAGTACTTC; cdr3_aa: CASSPGGSGGRQETQYF
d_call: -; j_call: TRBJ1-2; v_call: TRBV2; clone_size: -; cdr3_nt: TGTGCCAGCAGTGTCATCCAGGGGAAGGGTGGCTACCCCTTC; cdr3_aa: CASSVIQGKGGYPF
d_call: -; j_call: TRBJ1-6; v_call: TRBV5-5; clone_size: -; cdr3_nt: TGTGCCAGCAGCTTGTCTACAGTGCCTAATTCACCCCTCCACTTT; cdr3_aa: CASSLSTVPNSPLHF
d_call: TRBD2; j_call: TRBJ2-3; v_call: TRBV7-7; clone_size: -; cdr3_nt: TGTGCTAGCAGCTTAGCTCCTAGCGGGGGTAGAGATACGCAGTATTTT; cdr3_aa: CASSLAPSGGRDTQYF
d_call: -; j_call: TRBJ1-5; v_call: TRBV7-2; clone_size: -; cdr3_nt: TGTGCCAGCAGCTTAGGGACAGATACCAGCCAGCCCCAGCATTTT; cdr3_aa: CASSLGTDTSQPQHF
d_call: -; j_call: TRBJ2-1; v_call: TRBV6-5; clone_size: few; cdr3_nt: TGTGCCAGCAGCTCCTACTGGAGGACTCAGGAGTTCTTC; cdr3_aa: CASSSYWRTQEFF
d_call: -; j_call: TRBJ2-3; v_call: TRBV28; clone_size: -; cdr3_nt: TGTGCCAGCAGTTTATTAAGGGGAGATACGCAGTATTTT; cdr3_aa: CASSLLRGDTQYF
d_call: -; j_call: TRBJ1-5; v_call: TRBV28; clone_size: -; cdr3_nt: TGTGCCAGCTCAGATAGCAATCAGCCCCAGCATTTT; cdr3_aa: CASSDSNQPQHF
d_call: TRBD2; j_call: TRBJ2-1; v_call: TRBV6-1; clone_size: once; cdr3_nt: TGTGCCAGCAGGGGGGATAGCGGGGGAGGTGAGCAGTTCTTC; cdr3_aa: CASRGDSGGGEQFF
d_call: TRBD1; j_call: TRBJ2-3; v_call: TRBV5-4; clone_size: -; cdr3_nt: TGTGCCAGCAGCCCGGGACAGGGATCGTTGGCAGATACGCAGTATTTT; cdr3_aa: CASSPGQGSLADTQYF
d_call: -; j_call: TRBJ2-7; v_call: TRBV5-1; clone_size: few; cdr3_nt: TGCGCCAGCAGCTCTGGACAGAGCTCCTACGAGCAGTACTTC; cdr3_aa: CASSSGQSSYEQYF
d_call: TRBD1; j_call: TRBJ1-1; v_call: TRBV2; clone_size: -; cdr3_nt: TGTGCCAGCAGGGGGGATAGGGGGCGAAGGAACACTGAAGCTTTCTTT; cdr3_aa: CASRGDRGRRNTEAFF
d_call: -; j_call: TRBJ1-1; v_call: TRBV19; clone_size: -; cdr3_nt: TGTGCCAGTAACGCCGGAGACAGGATCGACACTGAAGCTTTCTTT; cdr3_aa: CASNAGDRIDTEAFF
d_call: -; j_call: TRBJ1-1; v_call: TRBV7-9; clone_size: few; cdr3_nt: TGTGCCAGCAGCCTCGGCGGCGAAGCTTTCTTT; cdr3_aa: CASSLGGEAFF
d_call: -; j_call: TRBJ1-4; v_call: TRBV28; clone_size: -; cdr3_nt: TGTGCCAGCAGCCCTGGGGCGTCAGGCCCTCACCCGAAACTGTTTTTT; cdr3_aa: CASSPGASGPHPKLFF
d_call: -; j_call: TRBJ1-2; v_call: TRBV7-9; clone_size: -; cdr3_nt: TGTGCCAGCAGCTTAGGGGGGGACTATGGCTACACCTTC; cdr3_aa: CASSLGGDYGYTF
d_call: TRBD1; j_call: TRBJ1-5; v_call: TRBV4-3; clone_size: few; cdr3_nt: TGCGCCAGCAGCCAGAACTCAGGGGGGTATCAGCCCCAGCATTTT; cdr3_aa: CASSQNSGGYQPQHF
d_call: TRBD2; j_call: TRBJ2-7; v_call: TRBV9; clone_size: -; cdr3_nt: TGTGCCAGCAGCGTAGCGGTTAGCGGGGAGCAGTACTTC; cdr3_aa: CASSVAVSGEQYF
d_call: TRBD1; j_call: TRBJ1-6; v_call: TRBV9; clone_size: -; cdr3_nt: TGTGCCAGCAGCGCACTACAGGGGGGGAATTCACCCCTCCACTTT; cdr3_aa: CASSALQGGNSPLHF
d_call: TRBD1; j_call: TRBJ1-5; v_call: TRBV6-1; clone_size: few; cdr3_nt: TGTGCCAGCAGTGTTGGGACAGGGGAGTTTCAGCCCCAGCATTTT; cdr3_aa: CASSVGTGEFQPQHF
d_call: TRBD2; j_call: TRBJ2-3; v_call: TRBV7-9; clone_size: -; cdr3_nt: TGTGCCAGCAGCTTAGCTAGCGGGGGAACAGATACGCAGTATTTT; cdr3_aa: CASSLASGGTDTQYF
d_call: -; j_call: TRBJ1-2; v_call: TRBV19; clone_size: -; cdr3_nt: TGTGCCAGTAGTCCTGGACAGTACGTGAATTATGGCTACACCTTC; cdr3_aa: CASSPGQYVNYGYTF
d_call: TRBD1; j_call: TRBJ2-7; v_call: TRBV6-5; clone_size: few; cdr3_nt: TGTGCCAGCAGTTACTCCCGACAGGGAAGGAACGAGCAGTACTTC; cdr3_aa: CASSYSRQGRNEQYF
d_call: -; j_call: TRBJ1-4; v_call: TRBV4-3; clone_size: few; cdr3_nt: TGCGCCAGCAGCCAAGATTTTGCAGGATTTAATGAAAAACTGTTTTTT; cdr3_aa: CASSQDFAGFNEKLFF
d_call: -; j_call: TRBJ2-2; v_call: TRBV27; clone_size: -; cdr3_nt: TGTGCCAGCGAGGTCAGGGCAGGCGCCGGGGAGCTGTTTTTT; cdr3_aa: CASEVRAGAGELFF
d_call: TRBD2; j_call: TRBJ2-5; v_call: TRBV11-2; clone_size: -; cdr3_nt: TGTGCCAGCAGCCCACTAGCGGAGACCCAGTACTTC; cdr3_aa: CASSPLAETQYF
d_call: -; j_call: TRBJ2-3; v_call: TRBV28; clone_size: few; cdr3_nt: TGTGCCAGCAGCCCCTTGGCTAGCACAGATACGCAGTATTTT; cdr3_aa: CASSPLASTDTQYF
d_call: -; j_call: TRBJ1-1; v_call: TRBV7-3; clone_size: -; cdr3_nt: TGTGCCAGCAGCTTTAAACGGTGGACTGAAGCTTTCTTT; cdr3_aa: CASSFKRWTEAFF
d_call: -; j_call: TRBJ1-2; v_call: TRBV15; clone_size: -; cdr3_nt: TGTGCCACCAGCAGAAACGCTGACGGAGGCGATCCCTATGGCTACACCTTC; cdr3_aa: CATSRNADGGDPYGYTF
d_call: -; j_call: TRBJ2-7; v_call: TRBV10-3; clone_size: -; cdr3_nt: TGTGCCATCAAGACAGGATACGAGCAGTACTTC; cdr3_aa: CAIKTGYEQYF
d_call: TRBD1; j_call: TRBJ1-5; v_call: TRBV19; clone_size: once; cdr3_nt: TGTGCCAGTAAGGGGGCAGGGCTCAGCAATCAGCCCCAGCATTTT; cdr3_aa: CASKGAGLSNQPQHF
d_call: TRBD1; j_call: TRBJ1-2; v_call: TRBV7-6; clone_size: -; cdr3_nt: TGTGCCAGCAGCCCGGGGACAGGGTATGGCTACACCTTC; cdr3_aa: CASSPGTGYGYTF
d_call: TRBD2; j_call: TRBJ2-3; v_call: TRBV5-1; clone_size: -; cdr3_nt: TGCGCCAGCCGACTAGCGGGTACGACAGATACGCAGTATTTT; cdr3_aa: CASRLAGTTDTQYF
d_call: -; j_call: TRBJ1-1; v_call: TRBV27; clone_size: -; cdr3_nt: TGTGCCAGCAGTTTGCGGGTGGACGGAACTGAAGCTTTCTTT; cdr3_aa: CASSLRVDGTEAFF
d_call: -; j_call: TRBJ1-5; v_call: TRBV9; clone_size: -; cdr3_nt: TGTGCCAGCAGCGCCGAGGTAGGAAATAATCAGCCCCAGCATTTT; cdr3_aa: CASSAEVGNNQPQHF
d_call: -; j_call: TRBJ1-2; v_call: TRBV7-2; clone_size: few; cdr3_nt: TGTGCCAGCAGTCCCCTGGGGGGGCAGAACTATGGCTACACCTTC; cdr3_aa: CASSPLGGQNYGYTF
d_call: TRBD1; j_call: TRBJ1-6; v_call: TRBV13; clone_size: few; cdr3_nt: TGTGCCAGCAGCAACCGGGACAGGGATTCCCGGTCACCCCTCCACTTT; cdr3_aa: CASSNRDRDSRSPLHF
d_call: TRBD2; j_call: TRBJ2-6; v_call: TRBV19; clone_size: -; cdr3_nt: TGTGCCAGTAAGGGAGGGACTGGGGCCAACGTCCTGACTTTC; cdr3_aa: CASKGGTGANVLTF
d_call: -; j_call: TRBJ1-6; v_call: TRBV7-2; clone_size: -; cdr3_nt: TGTGCCAGCAGCTTCGTCTCGGGTTTAGGGGCGTTGAATTCACCCCTCCACTTT; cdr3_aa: CASSFVSGLGALNSPLHF
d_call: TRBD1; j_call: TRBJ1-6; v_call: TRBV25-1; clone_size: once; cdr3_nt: TGTGCCAGCAGGGGCAGGGGGGCTAATTCACCCCTCCACTTT; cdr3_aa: CASRGRGANSPLHF
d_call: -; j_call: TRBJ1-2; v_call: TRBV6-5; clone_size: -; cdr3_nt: TGTGCCAGCAGTCCCCAGACTTACCTAACCCCCTACACCTTC; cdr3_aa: CASSPQTYLTPYTF
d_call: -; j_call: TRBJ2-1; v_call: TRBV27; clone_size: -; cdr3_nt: TGTGCCAGCAGTACCTCCCCGGGATGGGAGCAGTTCTTC; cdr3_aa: CASSTSPGWEQFF
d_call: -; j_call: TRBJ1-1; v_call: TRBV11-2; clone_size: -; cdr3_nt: TGTGCCAGCAGCTTACCCTACCGTGAAGCTTTCTTT; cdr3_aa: CASSLPYREAFF
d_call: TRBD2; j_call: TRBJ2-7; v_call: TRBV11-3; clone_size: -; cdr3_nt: TGTGCCAGCAGTCGGGGAAGCGGGAACGAGCAGTACTTC; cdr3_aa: CASSRGSGNEQYF